The sequence of this T cell receptor (beta chain) was determined in a study of blood T cell repertoires in COVID-19. Turning to the study itself: Material from acute and convalescent COVID-19 was sourced from the United States, Italy and Spain. Nucleic acid was either cDNA or gDNA, and it came from T cells, B-cell-depleted T cells, or PBMCs.

From germline, CDR1 is KGHSH and CDR2 LQKENI. The CDR3 spans 13 residues. V lost 2 bases, J lost 1 base, and 6 bases lay in between. Here immunoSEQ multiplex PCR was the method, and the copy in TCRdb shows in-frame clones only, minus some. Here the sample spans more than 200,000 clones, approximately 88% being singletons. Enrollees, roughly 18 to 90 years old, lived in 24 US areas. Exposed enrollees had met someone with a PCR-confirmed or clinician-diagnosed COVID-19 case at some point within the 2 weeks before study entry. Sequencing used PBMCs or T cells enriched from blood (not recorded which). The source of this sequence is a woman aged 25 to 39 who had been exposed to COVID-19. The chain employs TRBV18 and TRBJ2-7; D may be TRBD2 (5 bases). The CDR3: CASSPSGSYEQYF. The CDR3 DNA is TGTGCCAGCTCACCAAGCGGTTCCTACGAGCAGTACTTC.